Described below is a single T cell receptor beta chain sequence and its context. A multiplex PCR was run with 60 Vbeta primers and 13 Jbeta primers. The method was immunoSEQ multiplex PCR; TCRdb's version includes in-frame clones alone and lacks a portion of them. Of about 200,000 clones in the sample, over 65% were seen once. The data originate from a study of cytomegalovirus exposure and HLA in healthy donors. Germline-derived CDR1 and CDR2 are SGHTA and FQGNSA. The CDR3 has 14 amino acids. The V gene end was trimmed by 5 bases and the J gene end by 9 bases; junction bases not matched to a gene: 4. This chain connects TRBV7-2 to TRBJ2-1, with TRBD2 identical over 13 bases. Sequenced: PBMCs. The clonotype originates from a boy between 2 and 15 years old in good health and CMV-seronegative. The DNA for the CDR3 is TGTGCCAGCAGCCTAACTAGCGGGGGGGCTGAGCAGTTCTTC. As protein: CASSLTSGGAEQFF.